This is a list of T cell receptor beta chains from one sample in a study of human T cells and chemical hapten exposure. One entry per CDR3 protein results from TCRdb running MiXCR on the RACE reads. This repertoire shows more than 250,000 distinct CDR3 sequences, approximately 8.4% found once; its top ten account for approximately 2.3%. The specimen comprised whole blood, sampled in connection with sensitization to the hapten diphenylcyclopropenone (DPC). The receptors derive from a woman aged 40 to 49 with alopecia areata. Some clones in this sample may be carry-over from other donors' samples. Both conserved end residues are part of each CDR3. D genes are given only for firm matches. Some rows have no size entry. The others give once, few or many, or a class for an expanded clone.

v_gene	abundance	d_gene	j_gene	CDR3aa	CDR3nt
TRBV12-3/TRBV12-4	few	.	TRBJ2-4	CASSLAGDHKNIQYF	TGTGCCAGCAGTTTAGCCGGGGACCATAAAAACATTCAGTACTTC
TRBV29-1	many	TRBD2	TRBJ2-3	CSVGDYRTDTQYF	TGCAGCGTTGGGGACTACCGCACAGATACGCAGTATTTT
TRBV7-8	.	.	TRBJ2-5	CASSQTRGTQYF	TGTGCCAGCAGCCAGACCCGAGGGACCCAGTACTTC
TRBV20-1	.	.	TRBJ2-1	CSARDTRELSYNEQFF	TGCAGTGCTAGAGATACTCGCGAACTCTCCTACAATGAGCAGTTCTTC
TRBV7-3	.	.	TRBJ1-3	CASSPVEGTNSSGNTIYF	TGTGCCAGCAGTCCGGTGGAGGGGACCAATTCCTCTGGAAACACCATATATTTT
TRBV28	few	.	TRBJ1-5	CASETGTQPQHF	TGTGCCAGCGAAACAGGGACCCAGCCCCAGCATTTT
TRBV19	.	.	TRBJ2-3	CASSIGDRRDTQYF	TGTGCCAGTAGTATTGGGGACCGGAGGGATACGCAGTATTTT
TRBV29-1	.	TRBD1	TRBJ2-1	CSALGQGVPYNEQFF	TGCAGCGCACTGGGACAGGGTGTCCCCTACAATGAGCAGTTCTTC
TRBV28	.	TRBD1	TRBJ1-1	CASRPGQVNTEAFF	TGTGCCAGCAGGCCGGGACAGGTGAACACTGAAGCTTTCTTT
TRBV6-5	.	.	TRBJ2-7	CASSYGGGASYEQYF	TGTGCCAGCAGTTACGGAGGGGGCGCGTCCTACGAGCAGTACTTC
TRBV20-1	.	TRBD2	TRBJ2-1	CSARVGGRADNEQFF	TGCAGTGCTAGAGTGGGCGGGAGGGCCGACAATGAGCAGTTCTTC
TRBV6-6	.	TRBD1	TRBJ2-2	CASRDRVAGELFF	TGTGCCAGCAGAGACAGGGTGGCCGGGGAGCTGTTTTTT
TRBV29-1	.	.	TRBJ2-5	CSVLGGLGQSQETQYF	TGCAGCGTGCTCGGCGGCCTAGGACAGAGTCAAGAGACCCAGTACTTC
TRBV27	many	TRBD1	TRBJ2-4	CALQGRNHEAKNIQYF	TGTGCCTTACAGGGGCGAAACCATGAAGCCAAAAACATTCAGTACTTC
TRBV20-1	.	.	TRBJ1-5	CSALFGGNQPQHF	TGCAGTGCTCTATTTGGCGGCAATCAGCCCCAGCATTTT
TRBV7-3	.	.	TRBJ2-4	CASSLSIANQNIQYF	TGTGCCAGCAGCTTAAGTATCGCGAACCAAAACATTCAGTACTTC
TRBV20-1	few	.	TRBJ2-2	CSARRTNTGELFF	TGCAGTGCTAGAAGGACGAACACCGGGGAGCTGTTTTTT
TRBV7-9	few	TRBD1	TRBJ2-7	CASSLVGTGARWEQYF	TGTGCCAGCAGCTTAGTGGGGACAGGAGCCCGGTGGGAGCAGTACTTC
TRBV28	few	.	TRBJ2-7	CASSFVIRQPRTYEQYF	TGTGCCAGCAGTTTTGTGATTAGACAGCCTAGAACCTACGAGCAGTACTTC
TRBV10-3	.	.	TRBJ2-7	CAISSGTDAYEQYF	TGTGCCATCAGTAGTGGGACGGACGCCTACGAGCAGTACTTC
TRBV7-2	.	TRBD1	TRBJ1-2	CASSLEGQWYGYTF	TGTGCCAGCAGCTTAGAGGGACAGTGGTATGGCTACACCTTC
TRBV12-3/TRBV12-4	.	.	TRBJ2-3	CASSSGPSTDTQYF	TGTGCCAGCAGTTCGGGACCCAGCACAGATACGCAGTATTTT
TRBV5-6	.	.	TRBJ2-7	CAGSSFYEQYF	TGTGCCGGCAGCTCCTTCTACGAGCAGTACTTC
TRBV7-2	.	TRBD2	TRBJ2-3	CASSLARDSGGTDTQYF	TGTGCCAGCAGCTTAGCGCGAGATAGCGGGGGCACAGATACGCAGTATTTT
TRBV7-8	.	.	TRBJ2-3	CASSLVGLGETQYF	TGTGCCAGCAGCTTAGTCGGTCTCGGCGAGACGCAGTATTTT
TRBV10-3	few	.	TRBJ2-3	CATRGQGSTDTQYF	TGTGCCACCCGAGGTCAGGGTAGCACAGATACGCAGTATTTT
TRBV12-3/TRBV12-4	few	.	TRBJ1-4	CASSFMGAVFEKLFF	TGTGCCAGCAGTTTCATGGGGGCTGTTTTTGAAAAACTGTTTTTT
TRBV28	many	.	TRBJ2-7	CASSKLALSYEQYF	TGTGCCAGCAGCAAACTAGCCCTAAGCTACGAGCAGTACTTC
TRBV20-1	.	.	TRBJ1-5	CSAGRGLNQPQHF	TGCAGTGCTGGAAGGGGCTTAAATCAGCCCCAGCATTTT
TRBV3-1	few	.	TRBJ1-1	CASSQRGGIGTEAFF	TGTGCCAGCAGCCAAAGAGGGGGTATAGGCACTGAAGCTTTCTTT
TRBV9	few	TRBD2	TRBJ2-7	CASSVRVAGDEQYF	TGTGCCAGCAGCGTAAGGGTAGCGGGCGACGAGCAGTACTTC
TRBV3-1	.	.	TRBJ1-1	CASSQRGATEAFF	TGTGCCAGCAGCCAAAGGGGGGCCACTGAAGCTTTCTTT
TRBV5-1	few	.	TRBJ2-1	CASSFTAKRQPSSYNEQFF	TGCGCCAGCAGCTTCACCGCCAAAAGACAGCCTAGCTCCTACAATGAGCAGTTCTTC
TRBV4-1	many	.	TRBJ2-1	CASSRGLLRVLSYNEQFF	TGCGCCAGCAGCCGCGGACTCTTGCGGGTCCTGTCCTACAATGAGCAGTTCTTC
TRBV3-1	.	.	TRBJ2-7	CASSQVWEQYF	TGTGCCAGCAGCCAAGTGTGGGAGCAGTACTTC
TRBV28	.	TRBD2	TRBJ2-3	CASSFLAGAGTDTQYF	TGTGCCAGCAGTTTTCTCGCGGGAGCGGGAACAGATACGCAGTATTTT
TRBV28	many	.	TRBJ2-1	CASSFFAEQFF	TGTGCCAGCAGTTTTTTCGCTGAGCAGTTCTTC
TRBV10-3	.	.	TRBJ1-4	CAISERNEKLFF	TGTGCCATCAGTGAGCGAAATGAAAAACTGTTTTTT
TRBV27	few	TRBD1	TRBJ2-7	CASSARDRGYEQYF	TGTGCCAGCAGCGCACGGGACAGGGGGTACGAGCAGTACTTC
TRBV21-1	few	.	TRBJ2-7	CASSHAGGLAVYEQYF	TGTGCCAGCAGTCATGCGGGAGGGCTAGCCGTCTACGAGCAGTACTTC
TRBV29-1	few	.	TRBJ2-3	CSVEAVGAWGVTADTQYF	TGCAGCGTTGAAGCAGTTGGTGCGTGGGGAGTTACGGCAGATACGCAGTATTTT
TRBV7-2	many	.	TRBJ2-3	CASSLFSADTQYF	TGTGCCAGCAGCCTCTTTAGCGCAGATACGCAGTATTTT
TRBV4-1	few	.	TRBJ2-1	CASSQTTGSPYNEQFF	TGCGCCAGCAGCCAGACAACAGGGTCCCCTTACAATGAGCAGTTCTTC
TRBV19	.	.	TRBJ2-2	CASNRRVLSGELFF	TGTGCCAGTAACCGGCGGGTTCTGAGCGGGGAGCTGTTTTTT
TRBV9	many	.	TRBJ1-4	CASSPQGEKLFF	TGTGCCAGTTCACCCCAGGGCGAAAAACTGTTTTTT
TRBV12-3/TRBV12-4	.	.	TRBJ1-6	CASSGGPQNSPLHF	TGTGCCAGCAGTGGGGGGCCCCAGAATTCACCCCTCCACTTT
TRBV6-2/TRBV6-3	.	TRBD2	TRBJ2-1	CASSSPGLADYNEQFF	TGTGCCAGCAGTTCGCCGGGACTAGCGGACTACAATGAGCAGTTCTTC
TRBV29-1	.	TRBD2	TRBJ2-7	CSAGLTSGRNEQYF	TGCAGCGCCGGATTGACTAGCGGGAGGAACGAGCAGTACTTC
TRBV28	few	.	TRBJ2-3	CASSLATSSTDTQYF	TGTGCCAGCAGTTTGGCTACTAGCAGTACAGATACGCAGTATTTT
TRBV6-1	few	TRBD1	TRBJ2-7	CASRVTGAYEQYF	TGTGCCAGCAGGGTTACAGGGGCCTACGAGCAGTACTTC
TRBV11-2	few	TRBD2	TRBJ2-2	CASSLGDSGSGTGELFF	TGTGCCAGCAGCTTAGGAGATAGCGGGAGTGGTACCGGGGAGCTGTTTTTT
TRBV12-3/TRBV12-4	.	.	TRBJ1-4	CASRNSRGKLFF	TGTGCCAGCAGGAACTCGAGGGGAAAACTGTTTTTT
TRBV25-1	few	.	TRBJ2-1	CASSEFRGDEQFF	TGTGCCAGCAGTGAATTCAGGGGAGATGAGCAGTTCTTC
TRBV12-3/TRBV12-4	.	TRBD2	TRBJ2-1	CASRPGLTYNEQFF	TGTGCCAGCAGACCGGGACTAACTTACAATGAGCAGTTCTTC
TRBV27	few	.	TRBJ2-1	CASSAGRLQFF	TGTGCCAGCTCCGCGGGGAGGTTGCAGTTCTTC
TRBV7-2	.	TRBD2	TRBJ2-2	CASSLVEPGLAGTGELFF	TGTGCCAGCAGCTTAGTGGAACCGGGACTAGCGGGCACCGGGGAGCTGTTTTTT
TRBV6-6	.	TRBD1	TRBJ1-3	CASSYPTPGQTAGNTIYF	TGTGCCAGCAGTTACCCCACACCGGGACAGACGGCCGGGAACACCATATATTTT
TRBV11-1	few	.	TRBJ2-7	CASSWPSTGNHEQYF	TGTGCCAGCAGCTGGCCCTCTACAGGGAATCACGAGCAGTACTTC
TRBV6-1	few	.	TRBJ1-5	CASSEGAGARQPQHF	TGTGCCAGCAGTGAAGGGGCAGGGGCACGGCAGCCCCAGCATTTT
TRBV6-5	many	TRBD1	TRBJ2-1	CASSSGTGYNEQFF	TGTGCCAGCAGCTCCGGGACAGGTTACAATGAGCAGTTCTTC